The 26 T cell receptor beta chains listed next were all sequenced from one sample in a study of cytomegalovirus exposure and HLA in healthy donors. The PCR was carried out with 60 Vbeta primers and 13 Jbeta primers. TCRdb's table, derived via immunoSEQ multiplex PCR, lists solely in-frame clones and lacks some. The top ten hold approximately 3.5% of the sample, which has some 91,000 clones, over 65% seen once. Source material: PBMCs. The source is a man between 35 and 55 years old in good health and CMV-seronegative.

CDR3 sequence (DNA): TGTGCCAGCAGTTACGGGAGCTCCTACAATGAGCAGTTCTTC. It codes for CASSYGSSYNEQFF. The chain employs TRBV6-5 and TRBJ2-1; maybe TRBD2 (5 bases). This CDR3 region has 14 residues. Per germline, CDR1 MNHEY and CDR2 SVGAGI. The germline V and J ends were trimmed by 2 bases and 0 bases, with 5 bases remaining between them.

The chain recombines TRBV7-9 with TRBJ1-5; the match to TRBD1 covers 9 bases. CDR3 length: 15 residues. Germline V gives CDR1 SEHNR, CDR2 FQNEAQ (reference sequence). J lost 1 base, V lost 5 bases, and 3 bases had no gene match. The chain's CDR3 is CASSNRGQSNQPQHF. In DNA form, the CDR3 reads TGTGCCAGCAGCAACAGGGGGCAAAGCAATCAGCCCCAGCATTTT.

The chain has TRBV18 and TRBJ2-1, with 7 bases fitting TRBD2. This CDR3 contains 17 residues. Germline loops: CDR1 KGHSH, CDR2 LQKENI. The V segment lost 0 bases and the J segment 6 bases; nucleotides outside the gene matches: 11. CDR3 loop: CASSPPWEGTRGNEQFF. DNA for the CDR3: TGTGCCAGCTCACCACCCTGGGAGGGGACGAGGGGCAATGAGCAGTTCTTC.

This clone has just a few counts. In DNA, the CDR3 is TGTGCCAGCAGCCCTCGCCAAGCGGGGGCCTACGAGCAGTACTTC. Translated, it gives CASSPRQAGAYEQYF. V and J are TRBV7-8 and TRBJ2-7; TRBD2 aligns across 8 bases. Trimming at V came to 5 bases and at J to 2 bases, leaving 8 bases not matched to a gene. CDR3 length: 15 residues. CDR1 is SGHVS, CDR2 FQNEAQ, per germline.

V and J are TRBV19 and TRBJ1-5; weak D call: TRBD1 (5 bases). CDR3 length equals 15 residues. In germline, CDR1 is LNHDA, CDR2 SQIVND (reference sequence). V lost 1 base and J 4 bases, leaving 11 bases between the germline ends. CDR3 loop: CASSIGAGLNQPQHF. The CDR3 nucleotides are TGTGCCAGTAGTATAGGTGCAGGGTTGAATCAGCCCCAGCATTTT.

CDR3 sequence: CASSIQRGTEAFF. The CDR3, as DNA: TGTGCCAGTAGTATTCAGCGCGGCACTGAAGCTTTCTTT. The gene calls are TRBV19 and TRBJ1-1; D not resolved. This CDR3 spans 13 amino acids. V was shortened by 3 bases and J by 4 bases, with 9 bases between the two germline ends. In germline, CDR1 is LNHDA, CDR2 SQIVND (reference sequence).

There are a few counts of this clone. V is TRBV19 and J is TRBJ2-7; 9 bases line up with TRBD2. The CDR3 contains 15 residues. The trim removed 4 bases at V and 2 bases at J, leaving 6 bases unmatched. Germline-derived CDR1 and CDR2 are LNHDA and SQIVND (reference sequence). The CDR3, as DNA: TGTGCCAGTAGTACAGCTAGCGGGAAGACCTACGAGCAGTACTTC. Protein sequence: CASSTASGKTYEQYF.

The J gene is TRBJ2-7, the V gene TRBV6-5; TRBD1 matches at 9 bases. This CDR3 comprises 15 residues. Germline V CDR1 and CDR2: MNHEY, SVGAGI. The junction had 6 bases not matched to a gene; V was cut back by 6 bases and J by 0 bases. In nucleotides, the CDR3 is TGTGCCAGCAGATCAACAGGGGGCAGCTCCTACGAGCAGTACTTC. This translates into CASRSTGGSSYEQYF.

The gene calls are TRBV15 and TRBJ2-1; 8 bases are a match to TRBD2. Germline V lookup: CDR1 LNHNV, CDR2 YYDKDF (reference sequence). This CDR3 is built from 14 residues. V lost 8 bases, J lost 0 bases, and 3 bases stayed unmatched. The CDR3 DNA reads TGTGCCACCTCGGGGGGGGTCTCCTACAATGAGCAGTTCTTC. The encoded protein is CATSGGVSYNEQFF. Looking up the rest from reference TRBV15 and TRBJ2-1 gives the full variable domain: DAMVIQNPRYQVTQFGKPVTLSCSQTLNHNVMYWYQQKSSQAPKLLFHYYDKDFNNEADTPDNFQSRRPNTSFCFLDIRSPGLGDTAMYLCATSGGVSYNEQFFGPGTRLTVL.

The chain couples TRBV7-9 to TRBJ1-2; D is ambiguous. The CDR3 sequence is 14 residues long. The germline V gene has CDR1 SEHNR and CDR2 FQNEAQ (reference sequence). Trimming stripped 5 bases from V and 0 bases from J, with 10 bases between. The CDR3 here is CASSAAASNYGYTF. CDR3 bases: TGTGCCAGCAGCGCTGCGGCGTCTAACTATGGCTACACCTTC.

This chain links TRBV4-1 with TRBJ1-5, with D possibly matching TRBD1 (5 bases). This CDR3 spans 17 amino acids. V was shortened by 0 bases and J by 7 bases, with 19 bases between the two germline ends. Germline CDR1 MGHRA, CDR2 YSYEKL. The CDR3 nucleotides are TGCGCCAGCAGCCAAGAAGCCGGCGGGGGGTCTAAACAGCCCCAGCATTTT. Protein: CASSQEAGGGSKQPQHF.

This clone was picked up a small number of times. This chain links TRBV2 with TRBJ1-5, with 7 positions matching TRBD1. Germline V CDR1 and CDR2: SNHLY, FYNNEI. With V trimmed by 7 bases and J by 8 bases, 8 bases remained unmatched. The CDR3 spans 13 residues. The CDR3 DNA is TGTGCCAGCACCGTACAGGGGAAGGAGCCCCAGCATTTT. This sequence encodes CASTVQGKEPQHF. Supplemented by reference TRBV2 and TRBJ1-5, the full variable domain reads EPEVTQTPSHQVTQMGQEVILRCVPISNHLYFYWYRQILGQKVEFLVSFYNNEISEKSEIFDDQFSVERPDGSNFTLKIRSTKLEDSAMYFCASTVQGKEPQHFGDGTRLSIL.

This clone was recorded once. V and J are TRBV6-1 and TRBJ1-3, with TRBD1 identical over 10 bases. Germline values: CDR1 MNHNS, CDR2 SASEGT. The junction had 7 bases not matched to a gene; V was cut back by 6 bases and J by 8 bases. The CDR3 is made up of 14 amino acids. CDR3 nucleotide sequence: TGTGCCAGCAGACAAGACAGGGGGCAATACACCATATATTTT. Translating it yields CASRQDRGQYTIYF.

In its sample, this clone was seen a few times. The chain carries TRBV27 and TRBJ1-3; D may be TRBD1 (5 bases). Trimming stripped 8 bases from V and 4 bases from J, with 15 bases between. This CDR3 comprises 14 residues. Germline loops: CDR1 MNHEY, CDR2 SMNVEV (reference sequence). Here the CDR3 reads CASARGGSGNTIYF. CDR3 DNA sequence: TGTGCCAGCGCTAGGGGTGGATCGGGAAACACCATATATTTT.

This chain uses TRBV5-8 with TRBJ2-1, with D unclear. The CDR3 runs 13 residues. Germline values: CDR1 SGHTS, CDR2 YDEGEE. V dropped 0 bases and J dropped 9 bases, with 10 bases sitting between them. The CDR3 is CASSLVRSGEQFF. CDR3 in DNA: TGTGCCAGCAGCTTGGTACGATCCGGTGAGCAGTTCTTC.

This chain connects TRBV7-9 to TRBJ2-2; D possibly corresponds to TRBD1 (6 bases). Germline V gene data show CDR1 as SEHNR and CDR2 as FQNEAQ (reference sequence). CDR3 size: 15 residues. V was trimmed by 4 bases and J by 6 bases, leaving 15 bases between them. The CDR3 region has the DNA TGTGCCAGCAGCTCTTCGTCCAGGGGATCCGGGGAGCTGTTTTTT. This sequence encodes CASSSSSRGSGELFF.

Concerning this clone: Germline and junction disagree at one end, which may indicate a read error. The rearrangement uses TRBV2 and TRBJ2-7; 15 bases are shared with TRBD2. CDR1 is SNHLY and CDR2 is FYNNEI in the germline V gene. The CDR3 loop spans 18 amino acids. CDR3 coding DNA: TGTGCCAGCAGTGAAGCGCTGGGACTAGCGGGAGGAAACTACGAGCAGCACTTC. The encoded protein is CASSEALGLAGGNYEQHF.

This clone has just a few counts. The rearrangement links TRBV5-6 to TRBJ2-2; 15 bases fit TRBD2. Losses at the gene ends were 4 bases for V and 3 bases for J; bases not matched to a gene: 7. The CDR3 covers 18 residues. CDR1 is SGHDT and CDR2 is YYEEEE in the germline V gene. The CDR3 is CASSRRTSGRADTGELFF. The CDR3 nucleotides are TGTGCCAGCAGCCGACGGACTAGCGGGAGGGCCGACACCGGGGAGCTGTTTTTT.

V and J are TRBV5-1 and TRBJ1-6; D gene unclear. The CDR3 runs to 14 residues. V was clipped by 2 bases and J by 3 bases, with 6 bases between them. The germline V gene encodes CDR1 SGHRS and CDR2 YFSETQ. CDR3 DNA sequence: TGCGCCAGCAGCTTAGGAGACTATAATTCACCCCTCCACTTT. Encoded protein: CASSLGDYNSPLHF.

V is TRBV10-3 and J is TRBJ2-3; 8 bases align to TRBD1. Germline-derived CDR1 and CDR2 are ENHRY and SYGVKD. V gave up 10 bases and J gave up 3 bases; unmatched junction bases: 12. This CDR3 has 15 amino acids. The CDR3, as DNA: TGTGCCACCGAGGTACGACAGGGGAGAACAGATACGCAGTATTTT. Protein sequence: CATEVRQGRTDTQYF.

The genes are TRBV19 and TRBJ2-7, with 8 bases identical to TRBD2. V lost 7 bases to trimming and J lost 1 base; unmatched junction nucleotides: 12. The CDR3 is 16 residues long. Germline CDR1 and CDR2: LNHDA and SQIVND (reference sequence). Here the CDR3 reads CASMPSGIAGSYEQYF. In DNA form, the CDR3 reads TGTGCCAGTATGCCCAGCGGAATAGCGGGGTCCTACGAGCAGTACTTC.

CDR3 protein: CASTVGDRAITEAFF. The DNA of the CDR3 is TGCGCCAGCACCGTTGGGGACAGGGCTATAACCGAAGCTTTCTTT. The chain has TRBV5-1 and TRBJ1-1; TRBD1 matches 9 bases. J gave up 8 bases and V 6 bases, and 14 bases lay outside the gene matches. The CDR3 is made up of 15 amino acids. Germline loops: CDR1 SGHRS, CDR2 YFSETQ.

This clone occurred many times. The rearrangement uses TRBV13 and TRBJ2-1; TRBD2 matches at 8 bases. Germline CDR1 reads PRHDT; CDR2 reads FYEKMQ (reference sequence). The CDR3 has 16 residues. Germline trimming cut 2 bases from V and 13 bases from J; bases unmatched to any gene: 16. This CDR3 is CASSLIPGTRVPRQFF. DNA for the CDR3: TGTGCCAGCAGCTTAATACCCGGGACTAGAGTGCCCCGACAGTTCTTC.

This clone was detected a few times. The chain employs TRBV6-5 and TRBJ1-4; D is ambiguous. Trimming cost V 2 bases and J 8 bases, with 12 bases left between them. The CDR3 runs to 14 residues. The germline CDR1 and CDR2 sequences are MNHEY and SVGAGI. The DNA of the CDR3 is TGTGCCAGCAGTTACGGCCATGGAGGGGAAAAACTGTTTTTT. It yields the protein CASSYGHGGEKLFF.

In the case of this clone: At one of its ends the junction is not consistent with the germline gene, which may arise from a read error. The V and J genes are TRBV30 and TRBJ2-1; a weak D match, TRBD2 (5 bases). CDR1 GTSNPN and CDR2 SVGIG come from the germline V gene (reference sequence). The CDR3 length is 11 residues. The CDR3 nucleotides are TGTGCCTGGAGGAGGGCACTGGCGCCAATCTTC. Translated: CAWRRALAPIF.

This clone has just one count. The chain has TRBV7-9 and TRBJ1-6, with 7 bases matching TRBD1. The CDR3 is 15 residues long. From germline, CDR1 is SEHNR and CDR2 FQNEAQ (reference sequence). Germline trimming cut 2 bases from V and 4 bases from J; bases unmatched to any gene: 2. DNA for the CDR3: TGTGCCAGCAGCTTACAACAGGGGTATAATTCACCCCTCCACTTT. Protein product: CASSLQQGYNSPLHF.